This entry lists 20 T cell receptor beta chains sequenced from one sample in a study of T cell responses to AZD1222 COVID-19 vaccine. The data were produced by immunoSEQ multiplex PCR, yet TCRdb's version contains in-frame clones alone and is incomplete. The table lists 95,000 to 150,000 clones, more than 80% of them singletons, with 3.5% to 5% in the top ten. The sequencing used peripheral blood, collected 28 days after the second AZD1222 dose. The receptors here all came from an adult who received the AZD1222 COVID-19 vaccine.

The chain carries TRBV2 and TRBJ2-3; D unresolved. Germline V gene data show CDR1 as SNHLY and CDR2 as FYNNEI. The V and J ends lost 2 bases and 4 bases respectively, with 13 bases between them. CDR3 length equals 15 residues. CDR3 nucleotide sequence: TGTGCCAGCAGTGAAATCCTTGGGGTCCCAGATACGCAGTATTTT. Its translation: CASSEILGVPDTQYF.

The chain uses TRBV13 and TRBJ1-2; D ambiguous. From germline, CDR1 is PRHDT and CDR2 FYEKMQ (reference sequence). This CDR3 comprises 14 residues. The V and J ends lost 2 bases and 0 bases respectively, with 7 bases between them. The DNA of the CDR3 is TGTGCCAGCAGCTTATTAAGCTCTAACTATGGCTACACCTTC. Its translation is CASSLLSSNYGYTF. Based on the CDR3 plus reference TRBV13 and TRBJ1-2, the full variable domain is AAGVIQSPRHLIKEKRETATLKCYPIPRHDTVYWYQQGPGQDPQFLISFYEKMQSDKGSIPDRFSAQQFSDYHSELNMSSLELGDSALYFCASSLLSSNYGYTFGSGTRLTVV.

The genes are TRBV28 and TRBJ2-1; D gene ambiguous. The V end lost 6 bases, the J end lost 0 bases, and 12 bases lay between the germline ends. Germline loops: CDR1 MDHEN, CDR2 SYDVKM. CDR3 length: 15 amino acids. The CDR3 is CASRARLSSYNEQFF. DNA of the CDR3: TGTGCCAGCAGGGCGAGACTGAGCTCCTACAATGAGCAGTTCTTC.

This chain joins TRBV5-1 and TRBJ2-3; 7 bases map to TRBD1. The V gene's germline CDR1 is SGHRS and CDR2 YFSETQ. The CDR3 runs to 15 residues. With 0 bases clipped from V and 5 bases from J, the junction kept 6 bases outside the gene matches. CDR3 protein: CASSLGGGPGDTQYF. The CDR3 coding sequence is TGCGCCAGCAGCTTGGGAGGGGGCCCCGGAGATACGCAGTATTTT.

The rearrangement joins TRBV6-5 to TRBJ1-2, with D maybe TRBD1 (5 bases). Germline-derived CDR1 and CDR2 are MNHEY and SVGAGI. CDR3 length equals 15 residues. Deletions cut 8 bases from V and 0 bases from J, with 16 bases between. CDR3 coding DNA: TGTGCCAGCTTAACCGGGACGGCCCCTAACTATGGCTACACCTTC. Protein product: CASLTGTAPNYGYTF.

This clone was seen once. The V and J genes are TRBV11-2 and TRBJ2-3; D not resolved. This CDR3 spans 14 amino acids. The V gene's germline CDR1 is SGHAT and CDR2 FQNNGV. Deletions cut 1 base from V and 4 bases from J, with 9 bases between. The CDR3 bases are TGTGCCAGCAGCTTAGTCGGCAGGTCAGATACGCAGTATTTT. Its protein is CASSLVGRSDTQYF.

This clone came up a few times. The chain links TRBV5-1 to TRBJ1-1, with 7 bases matching TRBD1. J gave up 3 bases and V 3 bases, and 2 bases lay outside the gene matches. The length of the CDR3 is 13 residues. Germline V CDR1 and CDR2: SGHRS, YFSETQ. CDR3 in DNA: TGCGCCAGCAGCTATCAGGGGGACACTGAAGCTTTCTTT. It specifies CASSYQGDTEAFF.

This chain joins TRBV7-9 and TRBJ1-4; D is ambiguous. V lost 5 bases and J lost 8, with 9 bases in between. CDR3 length: 12 amino acids. Per the germline V gene, CDR1 is SEHNR and CDR2 is FQNEAQ (reference sequence). For the CDR3, the DNA is TGTGCCAGCAGCCCCGATCACGAAAAACTGTTTTTT. Its translation: CASSPDHEKLFF.

The chain carries TRBV7-9 and TRBJ1-4; D remains ambiguous. V lost 5 bases and J lost 7, with 11 bases in between. Germline V CDR1 and CDR2: SEHNR, FQNEAQ (reference sequence). The CDR3 has 13 amino acids. CDR3 DNA sequence: TGTGCCAGCAGCGCCGCCAGGCCTGAAAAACTGTTTTTT. This gives the protein CASSAARPEKLFF.

This chain links TRBV10-3 with TRBJ2-7, with TRBD2 matching 9 bases. CDR1 and CDR2 (germline): ENHRY, SYGVKD. V lost 4 bases to trimming and J lost 4 bases; unmatched junction nucleotides: 5. The CDR3 consists of 14 residues. CDR3 residues: CAISGTSAPYEQYF. Written as DNA, the CDR3 is TGTGCCATCAGTGGGACTAGCGCGCCGTACGAGCAGTACTTC.

Only a few counts were recorded for this clone. J is TRBJ1-4 and V is TRBV5-1; D not certain. The CDR3 runs to 17 residues. Germline V lookup: CDR1 SGHRS, CDR2 YFSETQ. V shed 4 bases and J shed 2 bases, with 18 bases lying between them. This CDR3 reads CASSVQQTTGTNEKLFF. Written as DNA, the CDR3 is TGCGCCAGCAGCGTCCAACAGACCACGGGGACTAATGAAAAACTGTTTTTT.

This clone was seen once. The chain recombines TRBV4-1 with TRBJ1-1; perhaps TRBD1 as D (5 bases). The CDR3 length is 14 residues. Germline V lookup: CDR1 MGHRA, CDR2 YSYEKL. Trimming shortened V by 4 bases and J by 0 bases, and 9 bases separated the two germline ends. Here the CDR3 reads CASSRDSLNTEAFF. In DNA, the CDR3 is TGCGCCAGCAGCCGAGACAGCCTGAACACTGAAGCTTTCTTT.

The V and J genes are TRBV30 and TRBJ2-5; TRBD2 agrees at 8 bases. The CDR3 length is 15 residues. The V gene's germline CDR1 is GTSNPN and CDR2 SVGIG (reference sequence). V gave up 0 bases and J gave up 2 bases; unmatched junction bases: 5. CDR3 residues: CAWSVSGLVQETQYF. DNA of the CDR3: TGTGCCTGGAGTGTATCGGGACTAGTGCAAGAGACCCAGTACTTC.

The chain links TRBV25-1 to TRBJ2-7; D not certain. This CDR3 has 13 residues. V was clipped by 3 bases and J by 2 bases, with 8 bases between them. Germline-derived CDR1 and CDR2 are MGHDK and SYGVNS. CDR3 DNA: TGTGCCAGCAGTGACCCCGGAGCCTACGAGCAGTACTTC. This translates into CASSDPGAYEQYF.

The rearrangement uses TRBV27 and TRBJ2-1, with 7 bases lining up with TRBD1. The V gene end was trimmed by 8 bases and the J gene end by 2 bases; junction bases not matched to a gene: 6. In germline, CDR1 is MNHEY, CDR2 SMNVEV (reference sequence). This CDR3 comprises 14 residues. The CDR3 loop is CASGSQGAYNEQFF. The CDR3 DNA follows: TGTGCCAGCGGGTCTCAGGGGGCCTACAATGAGCAGTTCTTC.

This chain uses TRBV4-1 with TRBJ1-1; tentative D call: TRBD1 (5 bases). CDR1 and CDR2 (germline): MGHRA, YSYEKL. The V gene lost 2 bases and the J gene lost 0 bases, with 7 bases spanning the gap. The CDR3 runs 14 residues. The CDR3 is CASSQMGVNTEAFF. In DNA, the CDR3 is TGCGCCAGCAGCCAAATGGGGGTGAACACTGAAGCTTTCTTT.

The chain has TRBV11-1 and TRBJ1-1; D unresolved. Germline CDR1 reads SGHAT; CDR2 reads FQDESV (reference sequence). There are 13 residues in the CDR3. V lost 5 bases and J 4 bases, leaving 11 bases between the germline ends. The CDR3 spells CASSTDRGTEAFF. For the CDR3, the DNA is TGTGCCAGCAGCACTGACCGCGGCACTGAAGCTTTCTTT.

Concerning this clone: The junction does not match germline at one end; this may be a read error. The chain carries TRBV15 and TRBJ2-7, with TRBD1 as a possible D gene (5 bases). The CDR3 runs 12 residues. CDR1 and CDR2 (germline): LNHNV, YYDKDF (reference sequence). The CDR3 spells CATGRAYYEQYF. The CDR3 nucleotides are TGTGCCACCGGCAGGGCCTACTACGAGCAGTACTTC.

The chain combines TRBV28 with TRBJ1-4; 7 nucleotides match TRBD1. The length of the CDR3 is 17 residues. CDR1 and CDR2 from the germline V gene are MDHEN and SYDVKM. Trimming took 6 bases from V and 4 from J; bases not matched to a gene: 14. Here the CDR3 DNA reads TGTGCCAGCAGACGAGACAGGGCTCCCCCGGGTAATGAAAAACTGTTTTTT. It is translated as CASRRDRAPPGNEKLFF.

Only one count was recorded for this clone. The rearrangement joins TRBV29-1 to TRBJ1-2; 9 bases map to TRBD1. The CDR3 is 15 residues long. The J segment lost 4 bases and the V segment lost 6 bases, leaving 12 bases of the junction unmatched. Per the germline V gene, CDR1 is SQVTM and CDR2 is ANQGSEA. In DNA, the CDR3 is TGCAGCGTGATGGGACAGGGAGTTCTACGCTATGGCTACACCTTC. Translation gives CSVMGQGVLRYGYTF. The variable domain in full, completed from reference TRBV29-1 and TRBJ1-2, reads SAVISQKPSRDICQRGTSLTIQCQVDSQVTMMFWYRQQPGQSLTLIATANQGSEATYESGFVIDKFPISRPNLTFSTLTVSNMSPEDSSIYLCSVMGQGVLRYGYTFGSGTRLTVV.